These T cell receptor beta chains were read from a single sample in a study of T-cell reconstitution after alpha-beta-depleted transplantation in children. TCRdb independently ran MiXCR on the PCR reads; one entry per CDR3 protein. The sample lists some 250,000 distinct CDR3 sequences; 12% were seen once. This specimen was PBMCs from the stem cell graft donor, taken from the stem cell graft. Every receptor here comes from a human donor who donated a stem cell graft to a child with acute lymphoblastic leukemia. Each CDR3 is given with its conserved first and last residue.

v_gene	CDR3aa
TRBV7-9	CASSLDRISTDTQYF
TRBV20-1	CSARKGQSTGELFF
TRBV7-2	CASSLISSGGARETQYF
TRBV7-2	CASSYLNAGLPEAFF
TRBV15	CATSRVGSGDRVF
TRBV28	CASSVSNQPQHF
TRBV3-1	CASSQDPRGGTQYF
TRBV18	CASSQDRVGTEAFF
TRBV7-9	CASSSWTLTNTGELFF
TRBV6-5	CASRKTGSTEAFF
TRBV20-1	CSMRQQETQYF
TRBV5-6	CASSLLEVHHEQYF
TRBV27	CASSSPGATAEQYF
TRBV12-3/TRBV12-4	CASRSVGELFF
TRBV28	CASTSSLIYEQYF
TRBV5-1	CASSLRPPTGSIYNEQFF
TRBV14	CASRGQGNNEQFF
TRBV20-1	CSAIYTAGIQPQHF
TRBV7-8	CASSSRRDTTYEQYF
TRBV2	CATRGGTSANEQFF
TRBV12-3/TRBV12-4	CASSFGIGTNTGELFF
TRBV20-1	CSYRGVSYEQYF
TRBV5-1	CASSTGTGYGGELFF
TRBV6-1	CASRGDSSRTDTQYF
TRBV7-9	CASSLGGPYYGYTF
TRBV10-3	CAISESQGSFDEQYF
TRBV30	CAWSVIAGAQETQYF
TRBV29-1	CSGGSYNEQFF
TRBV7-2	CASSLAGLTHGYTF
TRBV29-1	CSAKGGVLYNEQFF
TRBV7-3	CASSPGPGRETQYF
TRBV27	CASATPREQYF
TRBV4-2	CASSRSQGIGSPLHF
TRBV6-5	CASSSRGQHMETQYF
TRBV7-2	CASSLVNSFGYTF
TRBV27	CASSPPVSGELFF
TRBV6-2/TRBV6-3	CASSYGPFSDWQETQYF
TRBV24-1	CATRQGSTGELFF
TRBV27	CASRTTGDPSYEQYF
TRBV5-4	CASSHFGGSSYNEQFF
TRBV4-3	CASSQVGGVAGELFF